The next 20 T cell receptor beta chains were all read from a single sample in a study of Tregs in tolerant kidney transplant recipients. The method was immunoSEQ multiplex PCR; TCRdb's version includes in-frame clones alone and lacks a portion of them. The sample lists 60,000 to 95,000 clones, more than 95% occurring once. The source material was CD4+ T cells from blood, sampled before the transplant. The receptors here all came from a human donor who received a combined kidney and bone marrow transplant.

The chain employs TRBV18 and TRBJ2-3; TRBD2 matches at 9 bases. The germline gives CDR1 KGHSH, CDR2 LQKENI. This CDR3 contains 16 residues. Losses at the gene ends were 3 bases for V and 1 base for J; bases not matched to a gene: 5. CDR3 coding DNA: TGTGCCAGCTCACCGACCGGCGGGAGGGGCACAGATACGCAGTATTTT. Translating it yields CASSPTGGRGTDTQYF.

V usage is TRBV4-1 and J usage is TRBJ2-3; the match to TRBD1 covers 9 bases. Germline V lookup: CDR1 MGHRA, CDR2 YSYEKL. The CDR3 has 21 amino acids. J was trimmed by 4 bases and V by 5 bases; bases with no gene match: 25. For the CDR3, the DNA is TGCGCCAGCAGCGCTGAAACCGGGACAGGGAGATATGGTGCGGGGGCAGATACGCAGTATTTT. It encodes CASSAETGTGRYGAGADTQYF.

This rearrangement joins TRBV5-4 to TRBJ2-7, with 9 nucleotides matching TRBD2. CDR1 and CDR2 (germline): SGHNT, YYREEE (reference sequence). The CDR3 is made up of 14 amino acids. V was pared by 5 bases and J by 4 bases, with 7 bases of the junction left unmatched. The CDR3 DNA is TGTGCCAGCAGGACGGGACTAGCAGAATACGAGCAGTACTTC. As protein: CASRTGLAEYEQYF.

The chain uses TRBV5-1 and TRBJ2-1, with TRBD2 matching over 10 bases. Germline lookup yields CDR1 SGHRS and CDR2 YFSETQ. V was clipped by 0 bases and J by 3 bases; unmatched bases: 0. The CDR3 consists of 15 residues. CDR3 nucleotides: TGCGCCAGCAGCTTGGAGCGGGGGGGCTACAATGAGCAGTTCTTC. As protein: CASSLERGGYNEQFF.

The chain uses TRBV30 and TRBJ2-3; 9 nucleotides match TRBD2. CDR1 and CDR2 from the germline V gene are GTSNPN and SVGIG (reference sequence). The CDR3 is 14 amino acids. The V gene end was trimmed by 2 bases and the J gene end by 7 bases; junction bases not matched to a gene: 7. CDR3 protein: CAWSSAGGGYTQYF. The CDR3 DNA reads TGTGCCTGGAGTTCCGCGGGGGGGGGATATACGCAGTATTTT.

This chain joins TRBV5-1 and TRBJ2-7; no clear D gene. The germline V and J ends were trimmed by 0 bases and 5 bases, with 15 bases remaining between them. The germline gives CDR1 SGHRS, CDR2 YFSETQ. CDR3 size: 15 residues. The CDR3 region has the DNA TGCGCCAGCAGCTTGGCCCAGGCAGCTAACCACGAGCAGTACTTC. Its protein is CASSLAQAANHEQYF.

The chain recombines TRBV15 with TRBJ2-5; a weak D match, TRBD1 (6 bases). Germline values: CDR1 LNHNV, CDR2 YYDKDF (reference sequence). V was cut by 3 bases and J by 0 bases, with 11 bases left in between. The length of the CDR3 is 15 residues. The CDR3 reads CATSSVRDNQETQYF. The CDR3 bases are TGTGCCACCAGCAGTGTCCGGGACAACCAAGAGACCCAGTACTTC. Based on the CDR3 plus reference TRBV15 and TRBJ2-5, the full variable domain is DAMVIQNPRYQVTQFGKPVTLSCSQTLNHNVMYWYQQKSSQAPKLLFHYYDKDFNNEADTPDNFQSRRPNTSFCFLDIRSPGLGDTAMYLCATSSVRDNQETQYFGPGTRLLVL.

The rearrangement joins TRBV15 to TRBJ2-3, with TRBD2 identical over 9 bases. The CDR3 has 16 amino acids. Germline lookup yields CDR1 LNHNV and CDR2 YYDKDF (reference sequence). With V trimmed by 2 bases and J by 3 bases, 6 bases remained unmatched. The CDR3 coding sequence is TGTGCCACCAGCAGAAGGACTAGCGCCGATACAGATACGCAGTATTTT. Translation gives CATSRRTSADTDTQYF.

The chain employs TRBV5-1 and TRBJ1-3; D is uncertain. Germline CDR1 reads SGHRS; CDR2 reads YFSETQ. Between the trimmed V and J ends, which lost 3 bases and 0 bases, there was a span of 10 bases. This CDR3 is built from 15 residues. CDR3 in amino acids: CASSSDGNSGNTIYF. The CDR3 bases are TGCGCCAGCAGCTCCGACGGGAACTCTGGAAACACCATATATTTT.

This chain joins TRBV19 and TRBJ1-5; 11 bases line up with TRBD1. The V gene end was trimmed by 6 bases and the J gene end by 2 bases; junction bases not matched to a gene: 15. The germline CDR1 and CDR2 sequences are LNHDA and SQIVND (reference sequence). The CDR3 consists of 19 residues. The CDR3 DNA reads TGTGCCAGTAGCAAACCCGGACAGGGGGCGATTACCCGCAATCAGCCCCAGCATTTT. Protein: CASSKPGQGAITRNQPQHF.

This sequence joins TRBV30 and TRBJ2-1; maybe TRBD2 (6 bases). Germline loops: CDR1 GTSNPN, CDR2 SVGIG (reference sequence). CDR3 length equals 15 residues. The V end was cut by 3 bases, the J end by 0 bases, with 12 bases between. The CDR3 region is CAWSLEGSSYNEQFF. The CDR3 DNA sequence: TGTGCCTGGAGCCTGGAGGGAAGCTCCTACAATGAGCAGTTCTTC. Full variable domain (remainder filled in from reference TRBV30 and TRBJ2-1): SQTIHQWPATLVQPVGSPLSLECTVEGTSNPNLYWYRQAAGRGLQLLFYSVGIGQISSEVPQNLSASRPQDRQFILSSKKLLLSDSGFYLCAWSLEGSSYNEQFFGPGTRLTVL.

The chain couples TRBV7-6 to TRBJ1-6, with D perhaps matching TRBD1 (5 bases). Germline V CDR1 and CDR2: SGHVS, FNYEAQ. This CDR3 contains 18 residues. V lost 4 bases and J 0 bases, leaving 16 bases between the germline ends. The CDR3 region is CASSSGPGLSSYNSPLHF. CDR3 coding DNA: TGTGCCAGCAGCTCGGGGCCGGGACTCAGCTCCTATAATTCACCCCTCCACTTT.

This sequence joins TRBV6-5 and TRBJ1-3, with 7 bases aligning to TRBD1. The CDR3 is made up of 16 amino acids. The germline gives CDR1 MNHEY, CDR2 SVGAGI. V shed 2 bases, J shed 3 bases, and the junction held 7 bases outside the gene matches. CDR3 sequence reads: CASSYIRDSSGNTIYF. The CDR3 coding sequence is TGTGCCAGCAGTTACATCCGGGACAGCAGTGGAAACACCATATATTTT.

As for this clone: Other DNA variants within this sample encode the same CDR3. V and J are TRBV5-1 and TRBJ2-5, with D tentatively TRBD1 (6 bases). This CDR3 is 13 amino acids long. The germline V and J ends were trimmed by 2 bases and 2 bases, with 7 bases remaining between them. CDR1 is SGHRS and CDR2 is YFSETQ in the germline V gene. The CDR3 nucleotides read TGCGCCAGCAGCTTAGGACAGCAAGAGACCCAGTACTTC. It codes for CASSLGQQETQYF.

The CDR3, as DNA: TGTGCCATTGCATCCGGGACAGGATTAAATACGCAGTATTTT. It encodes CAIASGTGLNTQYF. The genes are TRBV10-3 and TRBJ2-3, with 8 bases identical to TRBD1. The length of the CDR3 is 14 residues. The junction had 12 bases not matched to a gene; V was cut back by 9 bases and J by 7 bases. CDR1 and CDR2 (germline): ENHRY, SYGVKD.

The V gene is TRBV5-1, the J gene TRBJ1-4, with 8 bases matching TRBD1. The V and J ends lost 3 bases and 0 bases, in that order; junction bases with no gene match: 10. The length of the CDR3 is 18 residues. Per the germline V gene, CDR1 is SGHRS and CDR2 is YFSETQ. The CDR3 is CASSSGTGLPTTNEKLFF. In DNA form, the CDR3 reads TGCGCCAGCAGCTCCGGGACAGGACTACCGACAACTAATGAAAAACTGTTTTTT.

The chain employs TRBV7-2 and TRBJ2-1; D gene ambiguous. V was trimmed by 5 bases and J by 4 bases, leaving 3 bases between them. Germline CDR1 and CDR2: SGHTA and FQGNSA. This CDR3 region has 11 residues. DNA of the CDR3: TGTGCCAGCAGCCATTACAATGAGCAGTTCTTC. Translation: CASSHYNEQFF.

The CDR3 nucleotides are TGTGCCAGCAGCTCAAGGACGGGAGATGGAAACACCATATATTTT. It specifies CASSSRTGDGNTIYF. This rearrangement joins TRBV5-5 to TRBJ1-3; D not resolved. V lost 3 bases, J lost 3 bases, and 13 bases lay in between. The germline CDR1 and CDR2 sequences are SGHKS and YYEKEE (reference sequence). The CDR3 sequence is 15 residues long. The full variable domain, in which reference TRBV5-5 and TRBJ1-3 provide the parts outside the CDR3, is DAGVTQSPTHLIKTRGQQVTLRCSPISGHKSVSWYQQVLGQGPQFIFQYYEKEERGRGNFPDRFSARQFPNYSSELNVNALLLGDSALYLCASSSRTGDGNTIYFGEGSWLTVV.

The chain combines TRBV18 with TRBJ2-7, with a weak D call TRBD2 (6 bases). This CDR3 has 12 residues. Germline CDR1 and CDR2: KGHSH and LQKENI. Trimming removed 4 bases from V and 6 bases from J, with 10 bases in between. The CDR3 reads CASSLREIEQYF. CDR3 sequence (DNA): TGTGCCAGCTCACTCCGGGAGATCGAGCAGTACTTC.

This chain links TRBV27 with TRBJ2-1; 10 nucleotides align to TRBD2. V lost 2 bases, J lost 9 bases, and 10 bases stayed unmatched. CDR1 is MNHEY and CDR2 is SMNVEV in the germline V gene (reference sequence). The CDR3 is 16 residues long. The CDR3: CASSLRGLAEYGEQFF. CDR3 bases: TGTGCCAGCAGTTTACGAGGACTAGCGGAATACGGTGAGCAGTTCTTC.